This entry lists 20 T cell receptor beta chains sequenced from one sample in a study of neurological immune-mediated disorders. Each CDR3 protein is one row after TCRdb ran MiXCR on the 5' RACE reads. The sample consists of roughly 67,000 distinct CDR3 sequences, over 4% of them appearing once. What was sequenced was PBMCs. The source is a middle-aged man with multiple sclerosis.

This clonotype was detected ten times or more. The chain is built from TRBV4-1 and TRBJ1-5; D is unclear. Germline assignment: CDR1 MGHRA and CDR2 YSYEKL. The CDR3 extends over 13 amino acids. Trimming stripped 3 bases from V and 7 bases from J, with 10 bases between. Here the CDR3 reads CASSQVSGQPQHF. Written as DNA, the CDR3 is TGCGCCAGCAGCCAGGTTAGTGGGCAGCCCCAGCATTTT.

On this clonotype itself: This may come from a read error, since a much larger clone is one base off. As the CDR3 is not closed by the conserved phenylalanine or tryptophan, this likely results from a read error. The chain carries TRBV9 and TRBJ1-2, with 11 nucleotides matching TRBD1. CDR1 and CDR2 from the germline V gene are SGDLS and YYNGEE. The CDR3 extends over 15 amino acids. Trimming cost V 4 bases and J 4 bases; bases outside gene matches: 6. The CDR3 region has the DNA TGTGCCAGCAGCCCCCGGACAGGGGGCGGCTATGGCTACACCATC. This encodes CASSPRTGGGYGYTI.

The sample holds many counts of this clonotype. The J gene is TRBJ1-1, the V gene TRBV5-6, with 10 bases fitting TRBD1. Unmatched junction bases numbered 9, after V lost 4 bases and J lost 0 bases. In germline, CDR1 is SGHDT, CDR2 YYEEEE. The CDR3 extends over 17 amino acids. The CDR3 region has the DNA TGTGCCAGCAGCCCCGTCCCGGGACAGGGGTTGAACACTGAAGCTTTCTTT. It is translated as CASSPVPGQGLNTEAFF.

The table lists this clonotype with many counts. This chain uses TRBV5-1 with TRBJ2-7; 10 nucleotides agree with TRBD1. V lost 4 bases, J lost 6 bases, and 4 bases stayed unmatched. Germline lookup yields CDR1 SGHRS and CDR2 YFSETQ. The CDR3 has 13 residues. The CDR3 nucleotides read TGCGCCAGCAGCCCAGGACAGGGGGGCGAGCAGTACGTC. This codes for CASSPGQGGEQYV.

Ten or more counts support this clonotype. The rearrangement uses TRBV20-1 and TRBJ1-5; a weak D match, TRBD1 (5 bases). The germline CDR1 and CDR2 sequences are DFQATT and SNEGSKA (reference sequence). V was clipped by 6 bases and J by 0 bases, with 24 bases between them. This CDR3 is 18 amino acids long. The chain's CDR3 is CSAYSEGPPVVSNQPQHF. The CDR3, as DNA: TGCAGTGCATATAGCGAGGGACCGCCTGTGGTTAGCAATCAGCCCCAGCATTTT.

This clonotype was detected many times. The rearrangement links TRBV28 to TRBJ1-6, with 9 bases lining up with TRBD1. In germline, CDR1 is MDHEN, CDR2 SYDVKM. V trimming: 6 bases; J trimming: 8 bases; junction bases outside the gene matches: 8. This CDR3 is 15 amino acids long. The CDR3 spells CASRAGTGWDSPLHF. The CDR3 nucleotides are TGTGCCAGCAGGGCGGGGACAGGGTGGGATTCACCCCTCCACTTT.

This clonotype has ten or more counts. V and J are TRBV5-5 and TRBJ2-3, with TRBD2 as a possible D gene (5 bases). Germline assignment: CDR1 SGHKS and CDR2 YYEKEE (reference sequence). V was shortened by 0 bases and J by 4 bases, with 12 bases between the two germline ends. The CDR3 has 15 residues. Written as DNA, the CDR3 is TGTGCCAGCAGCTTGGTTACGGGAAATCCAGATACGCAGTATTTT. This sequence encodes CASSLVTGNPDTQYF. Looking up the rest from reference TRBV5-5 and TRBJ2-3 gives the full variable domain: DAGVTQSPTHLIKTRGQQVTLRCSPISGHKSVSWYQQVLGQGPQFIFQYYEKEERGRGNFPDRFSARQFPNYSSELNVNALLLGDSALYLCASSLVTGNPDTQYFGPGTRLTVL.

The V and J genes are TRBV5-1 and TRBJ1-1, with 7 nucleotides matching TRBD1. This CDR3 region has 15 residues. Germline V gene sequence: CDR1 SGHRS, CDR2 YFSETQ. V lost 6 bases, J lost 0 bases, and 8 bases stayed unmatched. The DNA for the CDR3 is TGCGCCAGCAAGGACAGGCCACTCATGAACACTGAAGCTTTCTTT. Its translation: CASKDRPLMNTEAFF. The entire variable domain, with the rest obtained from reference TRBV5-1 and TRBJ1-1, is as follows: KAGVTQTPRYLIKTRGQQVTLSCSPISGHRSVSWYQQTPGQGLQFLFEYFSETQRNKGNFPGRFSGRQFSNSRSEMNVSTLELGDSALYLCASKDRPLMNTEAFFGQGTRLTVV.

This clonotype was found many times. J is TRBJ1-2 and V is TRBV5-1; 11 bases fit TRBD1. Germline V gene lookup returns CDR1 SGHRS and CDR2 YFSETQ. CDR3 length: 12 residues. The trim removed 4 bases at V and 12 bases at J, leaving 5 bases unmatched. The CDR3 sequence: CASSEGQGGDTF. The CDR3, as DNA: TGCGCCAGCAGCGAGGGACAGGGGGGGGACACCTTC.

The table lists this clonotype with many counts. The CDR3 nucleotides are TGTGCCAGCTCGGGACAGGGAGGACCTGGAAACACCATATATTTT. Its translation: CASSGQGGPGNTIYF. The chain links TRBV18 to TRBJ1-3, with 9 bases that match TRBD1. The CDR3 loop spans 15 amino acids. V trimming: 6 bases; J trimming: 2 bases; junction bases outside the gene matches: 5. Germline-derived CDR1 and CDR2 are KGHSH and LQKENI.

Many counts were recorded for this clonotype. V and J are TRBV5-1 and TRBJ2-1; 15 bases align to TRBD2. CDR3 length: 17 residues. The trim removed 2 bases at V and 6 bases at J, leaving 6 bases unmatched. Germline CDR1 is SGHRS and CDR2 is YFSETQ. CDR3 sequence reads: CASSLPRTSGGANEQFF. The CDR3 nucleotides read TGCGCCAGCAGCTTACCTCGGACTAGCGGGGGGGCCAATGAGCAGTTCTTC.

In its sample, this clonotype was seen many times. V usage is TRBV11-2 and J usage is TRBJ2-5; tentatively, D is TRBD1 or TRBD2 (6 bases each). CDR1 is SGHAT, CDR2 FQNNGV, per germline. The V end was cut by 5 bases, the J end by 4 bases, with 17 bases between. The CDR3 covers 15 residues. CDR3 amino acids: CASSRGRGGGETQYF. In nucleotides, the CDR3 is TGTGCCAGCAGCCGGGGGCGGGGTGGTGGAGAGACCCAGTACTTC.

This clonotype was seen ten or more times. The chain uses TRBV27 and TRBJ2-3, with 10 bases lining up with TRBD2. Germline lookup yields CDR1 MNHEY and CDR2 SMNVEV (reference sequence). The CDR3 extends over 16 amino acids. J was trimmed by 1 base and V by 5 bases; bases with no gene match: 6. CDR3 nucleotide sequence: TGTGCCAGCAGTCGACTTCTAGCGGGGGGCACAGATACGCAGTATTTT. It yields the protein CASSRLLAGGTDTQYF.

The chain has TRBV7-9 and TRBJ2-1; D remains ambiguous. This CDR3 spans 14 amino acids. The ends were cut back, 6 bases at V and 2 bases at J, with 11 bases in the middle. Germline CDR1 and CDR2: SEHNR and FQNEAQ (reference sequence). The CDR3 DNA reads TGTGCCAGCAGGGACGATAACACCTACAATGAGCAGTTCTTC. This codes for CASRDDNTYNEQFF.

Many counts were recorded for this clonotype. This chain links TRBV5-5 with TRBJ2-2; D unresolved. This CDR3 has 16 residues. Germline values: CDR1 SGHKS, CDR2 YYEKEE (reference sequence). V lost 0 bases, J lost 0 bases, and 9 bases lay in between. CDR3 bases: TGTGCCAGCAGCTTGGGATTTTCTACGAACACCGGGGAGCTGTTTTTT. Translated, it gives CASSLGFSTNTGELFF. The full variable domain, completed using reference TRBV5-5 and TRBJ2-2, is DAGVTQSPTHLIKTRGQQVTLRCSPISGHKSVSWYQQVLGQGPQFIFQYYEKEERGRGNFPDRFSARQFPNYSSELNVNALLLGDSALYLCASSLGFSTNTGELFFGEGSRLTVL.

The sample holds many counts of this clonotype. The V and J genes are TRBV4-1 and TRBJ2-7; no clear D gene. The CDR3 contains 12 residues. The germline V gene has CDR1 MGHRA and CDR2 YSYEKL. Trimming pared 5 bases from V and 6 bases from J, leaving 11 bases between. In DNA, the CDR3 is TGCGCCAGCAGCGGAAGATGGGCCGAGCAGTACTTC. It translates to CASSGRWAEQYF.

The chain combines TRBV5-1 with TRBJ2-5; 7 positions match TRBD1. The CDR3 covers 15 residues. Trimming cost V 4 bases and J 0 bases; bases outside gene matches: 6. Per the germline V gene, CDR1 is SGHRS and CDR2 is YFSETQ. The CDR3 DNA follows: TGCGCCAGCAGCAGCCAGGACAGGAACCAAGAGACCCAGTACTTC. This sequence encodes CASSSQDRNQETQYF.

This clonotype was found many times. The CDR3 protein is CASSQVRGALYVQYF. Written as DNA, the CDR3 is TGCGCCAGCAGCCAAGTCAGGGGGGCTCTTTATGTGCAGTACTTC. The gene calls are TRBV4-1 and TRBJ2-7, with D perhaps matching TRBD1 (7 bases). The CDR3 has 15 amino acids. The V and J ends lost 1 base and 9 bases respectively, with 19 bases between them. Looked up from germline, CDR1 is MGHRA and CDR2 is YSYEKL.

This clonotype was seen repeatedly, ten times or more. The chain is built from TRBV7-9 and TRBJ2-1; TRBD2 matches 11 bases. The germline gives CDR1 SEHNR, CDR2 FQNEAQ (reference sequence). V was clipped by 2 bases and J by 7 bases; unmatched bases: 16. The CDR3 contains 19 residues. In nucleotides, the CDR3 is TGTGCCAGCAGCTTAACCCTCCTGTTAGCGGGGGGGCATGTAAATGAGCAGTTCTTC. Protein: CASSLTLLLAGGHVNEQFF.

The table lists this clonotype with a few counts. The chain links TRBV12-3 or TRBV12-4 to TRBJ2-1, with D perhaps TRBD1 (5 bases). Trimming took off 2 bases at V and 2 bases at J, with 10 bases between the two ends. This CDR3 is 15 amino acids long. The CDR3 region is CASSLRSGPYNEQFF. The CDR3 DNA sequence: TGTGCCAGCAGTTTACGGTCAGGGCCCTACAATGAGCAGTTCTTC.